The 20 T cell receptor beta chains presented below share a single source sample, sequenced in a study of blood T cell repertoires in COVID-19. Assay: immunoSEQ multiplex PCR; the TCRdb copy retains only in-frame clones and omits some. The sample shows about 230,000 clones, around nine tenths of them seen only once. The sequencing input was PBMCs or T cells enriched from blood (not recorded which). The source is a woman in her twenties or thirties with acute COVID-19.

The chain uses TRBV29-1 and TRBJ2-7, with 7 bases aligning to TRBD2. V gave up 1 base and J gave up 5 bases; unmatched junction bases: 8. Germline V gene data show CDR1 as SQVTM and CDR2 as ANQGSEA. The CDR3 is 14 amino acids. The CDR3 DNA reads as TGCAGCGTTGAAGTTGGTAAGGGAGGGGACGAGCAGTACTTC. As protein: CSVEVGKGGDEQYF.

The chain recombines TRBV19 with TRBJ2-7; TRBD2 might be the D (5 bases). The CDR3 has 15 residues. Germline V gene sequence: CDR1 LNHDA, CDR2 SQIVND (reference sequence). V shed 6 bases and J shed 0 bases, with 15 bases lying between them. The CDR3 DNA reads TGTGCCAGTAGCCCGGCGGGCGCGAGCTCCTACGAGCAGTACTTC. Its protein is CASSPAGASSYEQYF.

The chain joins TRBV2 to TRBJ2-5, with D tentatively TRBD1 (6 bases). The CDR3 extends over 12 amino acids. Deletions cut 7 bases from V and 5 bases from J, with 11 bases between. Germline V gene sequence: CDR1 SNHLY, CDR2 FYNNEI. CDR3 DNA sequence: TGTGCCAGCAACTGGCAGGGGGAGACCCAGTACTTC. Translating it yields CASNWQGETQYF.

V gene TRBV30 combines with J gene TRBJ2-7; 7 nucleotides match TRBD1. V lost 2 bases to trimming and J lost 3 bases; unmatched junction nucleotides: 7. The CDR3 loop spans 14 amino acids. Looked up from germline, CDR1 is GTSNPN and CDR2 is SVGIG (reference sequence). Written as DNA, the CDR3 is TGTGCCTGGAGTACCGGGACAGTGGGCTACGAGCAGTACTTC. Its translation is CAWSTGTVGYEQYF.

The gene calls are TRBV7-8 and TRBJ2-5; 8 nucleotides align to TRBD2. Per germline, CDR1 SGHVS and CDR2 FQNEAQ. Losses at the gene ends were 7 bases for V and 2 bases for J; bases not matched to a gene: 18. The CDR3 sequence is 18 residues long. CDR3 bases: TGTGCCAGCACCCCTTTGTTAAGTTTACTAGCGGCACAAGAGACCCAGTACTTC. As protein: CASTPLLSLLAAQETQYF.

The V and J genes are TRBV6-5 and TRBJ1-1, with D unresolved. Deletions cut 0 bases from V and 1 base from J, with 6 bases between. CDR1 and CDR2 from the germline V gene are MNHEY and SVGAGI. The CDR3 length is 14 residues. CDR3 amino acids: CASSYSEANTEAFF. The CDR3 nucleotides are TGTGCCAGCAGTTACTCAGAGGCGAACACTGAAGCTTTCTTT.

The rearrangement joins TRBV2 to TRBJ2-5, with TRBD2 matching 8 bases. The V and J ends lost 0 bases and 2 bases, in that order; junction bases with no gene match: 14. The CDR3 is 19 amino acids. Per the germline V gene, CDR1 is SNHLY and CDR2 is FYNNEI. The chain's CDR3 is CASSEALPASGRWQETQYF. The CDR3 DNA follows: TGTGCCAGCAGTGAAGCGCTTCCGGCTAGCGGGCGCTGGCAAGAGACCCAGTACTTC.

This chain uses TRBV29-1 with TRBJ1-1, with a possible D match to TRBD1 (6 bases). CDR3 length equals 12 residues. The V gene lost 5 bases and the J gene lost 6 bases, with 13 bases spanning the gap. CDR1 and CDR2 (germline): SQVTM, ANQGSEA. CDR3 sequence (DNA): TGCAGCGTTTTGGGCAGGGGATCTGAAGCTTTCTTT. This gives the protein CSVLGRGSEAFF.

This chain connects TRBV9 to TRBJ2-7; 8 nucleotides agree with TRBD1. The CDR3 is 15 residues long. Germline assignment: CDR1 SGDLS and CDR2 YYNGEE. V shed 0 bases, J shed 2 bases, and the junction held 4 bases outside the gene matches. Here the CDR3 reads CASSVEGTGPYEQYF. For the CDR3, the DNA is TGTGCCAGCAGCGTAGAAGGGACAGGCCCCTACGAGCAGTACTTC.

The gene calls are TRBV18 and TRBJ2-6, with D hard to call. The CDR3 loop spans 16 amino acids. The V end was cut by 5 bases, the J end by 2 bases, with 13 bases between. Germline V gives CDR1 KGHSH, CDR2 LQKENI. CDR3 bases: TGTGCCAGCTCATCGACTCTTCTCCCTGGGGCCAACGTCCTGACTTTC. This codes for CASSSTLLPGANVLTF.

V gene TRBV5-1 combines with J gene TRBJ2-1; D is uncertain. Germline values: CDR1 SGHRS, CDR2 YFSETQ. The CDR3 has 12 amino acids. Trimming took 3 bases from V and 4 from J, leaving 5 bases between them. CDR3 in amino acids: CASSSYYNEQFF. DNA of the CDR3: TGCGCCAGCAGCTCGTATTACAATGAGCAGTTCTTC.

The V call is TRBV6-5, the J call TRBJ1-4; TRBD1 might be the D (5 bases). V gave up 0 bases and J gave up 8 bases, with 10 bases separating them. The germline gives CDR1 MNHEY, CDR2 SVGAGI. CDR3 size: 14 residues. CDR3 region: CASSYSGGTEKLFF. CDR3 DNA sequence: TGTGCCAGCAGTTACTCGGGGGGAACAGAAAAACTGTTTTTT.

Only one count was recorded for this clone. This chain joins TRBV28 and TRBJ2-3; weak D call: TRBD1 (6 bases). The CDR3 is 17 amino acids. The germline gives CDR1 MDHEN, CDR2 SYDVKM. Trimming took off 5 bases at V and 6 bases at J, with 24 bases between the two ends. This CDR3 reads CASSPTGMGALGDTQYF. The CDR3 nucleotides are TGTGCCAGCAGTCCTACAGGGATGGGGGCCTTGGGGGATACGCAGTATTTT.

The DNA of the CDR3 is TGTGCCAGCGTAATGGGGGGAACAGATACGCAGTATTTT. It specifies CASVMGGTDTQYF. The J gene is TRBJ2-3, the V gene TRBV6-5, with a weak D call TRBD2 (6 bases). Between the trimmed V and J ends, which lost 8 bases and 3 bases, there was a span of 12 bases. Per the germline V gene, CDR1 is MNHEY and CDR2 is SVGAGI. This CDR3 region has 13 residues.

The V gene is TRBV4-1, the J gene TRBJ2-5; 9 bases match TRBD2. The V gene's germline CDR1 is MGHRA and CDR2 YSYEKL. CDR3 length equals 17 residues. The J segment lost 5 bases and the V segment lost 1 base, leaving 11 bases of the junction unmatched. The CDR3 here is CASSQGTSGSKRETQYF. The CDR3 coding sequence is TGCGCCAGCAGCCAAGGTACTAGCGGGTCAAAAAGGGAGACCCAGTACTTC.

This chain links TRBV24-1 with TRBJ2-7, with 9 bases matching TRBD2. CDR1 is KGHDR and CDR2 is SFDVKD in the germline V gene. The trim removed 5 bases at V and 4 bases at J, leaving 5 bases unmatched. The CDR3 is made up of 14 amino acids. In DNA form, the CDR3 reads TGTGCCACCAGTGGCTCTAGCGGGGCTTACGAGCAGTACTTC. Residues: CATSGSSGAYEQYF.

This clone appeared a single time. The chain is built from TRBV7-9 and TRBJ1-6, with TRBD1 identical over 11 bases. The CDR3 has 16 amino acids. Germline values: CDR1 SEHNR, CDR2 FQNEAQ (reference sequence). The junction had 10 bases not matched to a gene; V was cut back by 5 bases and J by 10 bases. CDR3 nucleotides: TGTGCCAGCAGCCCCGATGGGGGGACAGGGGGATCACCCCTCCACTTT. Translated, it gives CASSPDGGTGGSPLHF.

CDR3 DNA: TGTGCCAGTGATGGAGCCCCCGGCGGGCAAGAACCTGGAAACACCATATATTTT. It encodes CASDGAPGGQEPGNTIYF. The rearrangement uses TRBV9 and TRBJ1-3, with D unresolved. Germline CDR1 and CDR2: SGDLS and YYNGEE. The V gene lost 8 bases and the J gene lost 2 bases, with 26 bases spanning the gap. The CDR3 has 18 amino acids.

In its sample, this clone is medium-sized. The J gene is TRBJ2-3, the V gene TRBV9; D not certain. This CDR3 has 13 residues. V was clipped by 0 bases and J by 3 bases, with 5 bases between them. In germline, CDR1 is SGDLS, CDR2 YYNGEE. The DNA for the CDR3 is TGTGCCAGCAGCGTAGTCTTTACAGATACGCAGTATTTT. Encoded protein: CASSVVFTDTQYF.

In DNA, the CDR3 is TGTGCCAGTAGTATGTATCAGGTAGAAGAAAAACTGTTTTTT. It translates to CASSMYQVEEKLFF. This chain links TRBV19 with TRBJ1-4, with D unclear. Germline CDR1 and CDR2: LNHDA and SQIVND (reference sequence). The CDR3 is 14 residues long. The germline V and J ends were trimmed by 3 bases and 8 bases, with 13 bases remaining between them.